This T cell receptor beta chain was retrieved from a study of blood T cells in healthy people across ages. The use of a sample-barcoded 5' primer and a J-beta primer mix characterized a second PCR of roughly 7 to 12 cycles. From the 5' RACE reads, TCRdb called clonotypes with MiXCR, one entry per CDR3 protein. The data contain about 1.4 million distinct CDR3 sequences, roughly 64% of them seen just once; the ten biggest clones take up about 6.7%. Regarding the study as a whole: TCR beta diversity, measured per million T cells, fell in a roughly linear way with age.

This clonotype was recorded many times. Its target is not known. This CDR3 has 16 residues. Germline V lookup: CDR1 MNHEY, CDR2 SVGAGI. Losses at the gene ends were 2 bases for V and 4 bases for J; bases not matched to a gene: 7. This sequence was found in a man between 18 and 29 years old in good health. V usage is TRBV6-5 and J usage is TRBJ1-2, with 10 bases that match TRBD1. Sequences were obtained from blood. The CDR3 DNA sequence: TGTGCCAGCAGTTACCTCAGGACAGGGGGGAGCTATGGCTACACCTTC. It translates to CASSYLRTGGSYGYTF.